These 20 T cell receptor beta chains were sequenced from one sample in a study of cytomegalovirus exposure and HLA in healthy donors. Amplification used 60 Vbeta primers and 13 Jbeta primers. Data came from immunoSEQ multiplex PCR; TCRdb stores just in-frame clones and leaves some out. The table includes more than 200,000 clones, about 79% detected once. Input material: PBMCs. Receptors originate from a male donor in good health and CMV-seronegative.

This clone has more than one count but fewer than ten. The chain recombines TRBV7-6 with TRBJ2-7; possible D gene TRBD1, 6 bases. The V and J ends lost 6 bases and 3 bases respectively, with 15 bases between them. Per the germline V gene, CDR1 is SGHVS and CDR2 is FNYEAQ. The CDR3 is made up of 14 amino acids. The CDR3 nucleotides are TGTGCCAGCAGTACCGCGGACAGTGACTACGAGCAGTACTTC. This codes for CASSTADSDYEQYF.

The V and J genes are TRBV9 and TRBJ2-6; D remains ambiguous. V lost 0 bases and J 0 bases, leaving 7 bases between the germline ends. CDR3 size: 16 residues. CDR1 is SGDLS and CDR2 is YYNGEE in the germline V gene. The CDR3 spells CASSVVPSSGANVLTF. As DNA, the CDR3 is TGTGCCAGCAGCGTAGTTCCCAGCTCTGGGGCCAACGTCCTGACTTTC.

The table lists this clone with a few counts. This sequence joins TRBV4-1 and TRBJ2-7, with 7 bases identical to TRBD2. Trimming removed 3 bases from V and 4 bases from J; junction bases left unmatched: 9. The CDR3 runs 15 residues. Per germline, CDR1 MGHRA and CDR2 YSYEKL. The CDR3 coding sequence is TGCGCCAGCAGCCACCTCTCGAGCGGGGCTTACGAGCAGTACTTC. This gives the protein CASSHLSSGAYEQYF.

The table lists this clone with a few counts. The rearrangement joins TRBV6-6 to TRBJ1-1; TRBD1 matches at 7 bases. Germline CDR1 reads MNHNY; CDR2 reads SVGAGI (reference sequence). Unmatched junction bases numbered 9, after V lost 8 bases and J lost 0 bases. The CDR3 is made up of 15 amino acids. CDR3 in amino acids: CASGATGLMNTEAFF. CDR3 sequence (DNA): TGTGCCAGCGGGGCGACAGGGCTGATGAACACTGAAGCTTTCTTT.

J is TRBJ2-2 and V is TRBV5-1; 7 bases are a match to TRBD2. J gave up 1 base and V 2 bases, and 2 bases lay outside the gene matches. The germline V gene encodes CDR1 SGHRS and CDR2 YFSETQ. This CDR3 has 15 amino acids. The CDR3 spells CASSFTGGNTGELFF. The CDR3 DNA is TGCGCCAGCAGCTTCACGGGGGGGAACACCGGGGAGCTGTTTTTT.

V usage is TRBV11-3 and J usage is TRBJ2-5, with D possibly being TRBD1 (6 bases). The V gene lost 1 base and the J gene lost 4 bases, with 7 bases spanning the gap. There are 13 residues in the CDR3. Looked up from germline, CDR1 is SGHNT and CDR2 is YENEEA. The DNA for the CDR3 is TGTGCCAGCAGCTTAGTCAGGGGAGAGACCCAGTACTTC. This encodes CASSLVRGETQYF.

The rearrangement links TRBV28 to TRBJ2-7, with 11 positions matching TRBD2. V lost 7 bases, J lost 4 bases, and 9 bases stayed unmatched. Germline V lookup: CDR1 MDHEN, CDR2 SYDVKM. The CDR3 has 15 residues. CDR3 sequence reads: CASTFPGTSGYEQYF. The CDR3 nucleotides are TGTGCCAGCACCTTCCCCGGGACTAGCGGATACGAGCAGTACTTC.

The chain joins TRBV7-9 to TRBJ2-6; possible D gene TRBD1, 6 bases. The germline V and J ends were trimmed by 6 bases and 0 bases, with 12 bases remaining between them. The germline V gene has CDR1 SEHNR and CDR2 FQNEAQ (reference sequence). The CDR3 runs 16 residues. The CDR3 is CASRDSAPSGANVLTF. The CDR3 DNA is TGTGCCAGCAGGGACAGCGCCCCCTCTGGGGCCAACGTCCTGACTTTC.

The chain uses TRBV28 and TRBJ1-1; D gene uncertain. The CDR3 covers 14 residues. CDR1 MDHEN and CDR2 SYDVKM come from the germline V gene. The V end lost 6 bases, the J end lost 4 bases, and 15 bases lay between the germline ends. The DNA of the CDR3 is TGTGCCAGCAGCTCCTACGGGGTTACCACTGAAGCTTTCTTT. It codes for CASSSYGVTTEAFF.

The chain links TRBV9 to TRBJ1-2, with 7 bases aligning to TRBD1. Germline V gives CDR1 SGDLS, CDR2 YYNGEE. The CDR3 is 14 residues long. After removal of 2 bases from V and 4 bases from J, the junction contained 5 bases not matched to a gene. The CDR3 sequence is CASSVQGGPYGYTF. The DNA of the CDR3 is TGTGCCAGCAGCGTCCAGGGGGGACCCTATGGCTACACCTTC.

This clone was seen only once. The genes are TRBV19 and TRBJ2-4; 8 positions agree with TRBD1. Germline-derived CDR1 and CDR2 are LNHDA and SQIVND (reference sequence). V lost 5 bases, J lost 4 bases, and 10 bases stayed unmatched. This CDR3 has 16 residues. CDR3 amino acids: CASSPRTGKGKNIQYF. DNA for the CDR3: TGTGCCAGTAGTCCCCGGACAGGGAAAGGAAAAAACATTCAGTACTTC. Full variable domain (outside the CDR3, taken from reference TRBV19 and TRBJ2-4): DGGITQSPKYLFRKEGQNVTLSCEQNLNHDAMYWYRQDPGQGLRLIYYSQIVNDFQKGDIAEGYSVSREKKESFPLTVTSAQKNPTAFYLCASSPRTGKGKNIQYFGAGTRLSVL.

This rearrangement joins TRBV27 to TRBJ1-2, with 7 bases aligning to TRBD1. The CDR3 totals 14 residues. Trimming cost V 1 base and J 5 bases; bases outside gene matches: 4. CDR1 is MNHEY, CDR2 SMNVEV, per germline (reference sequence). DNA for the CDR3: TGTGCCAGCAGTTTATTTGGGACAGATTATGGCTACACCTTC. Translation gives CASSLFGTDYGYTF.

This sequence joins TRBV5-4 and TRBJ2-5; a possible D gene is TRBD1 (6 bases). The V and J ends lost 4 bases and 5 bases respectively, with 18 bases between them. The CDR3 contains 15 residues. Looked up from germline, CDR1 is SGHNT and CDR2 is YYREEE (reference sequence). The CDR3 nucleotides read TGTGCCAGCAGCAGCGGACAGAGGGTTTTGGAGACCCAGTACTTC. Protein: CASSSGQRVLETQYF.

CDR3 residues: CAASRERYTGELFF. The CDR3, as DNA: TGTGCCGCCTCGAGGGAGAGGTACACCGGGGAGCTGTTTTTT. The V call is TRBV6-5, the J call TRBJ2-2, with a tentative D call TRBD2 (5 bases). The CDR3 loop spans 14 amino acids. Germline loops: CDR1 MNHEY, CDR2 SVGAGI. The V end was cut by 11 bases, the J end by 3 bases, with 16 bases between.

The chain joins TRBV6-1 to TRBJ1-5; 7 positions agree with TRBD1. V was clipped by 7 bases and J by 7 bases; unmatched bases: 7. The CDR3 totals 13 residues. Germline assignment: CDR1 MNHNS and CDR2 SASEGT. The CDR3 DNA is TGTGCCAGCACCGTTGACAGGGAACAGCCCCAGCATTTT. This translates into CASTVDREQPQHF.

The chain employs TRBV6-6 and TRBJ1-1, with TRBD1 as a possible D gene (5 bases). The CDR3 covers 14 residues. Germline V lookup: CDR1 MNHNY, CDR2 SVGAGI (reference sequence). The V gene lost 2 bases and the J gene lost 5 bases, with 12 bases spanning the gap. This CDR3 is CASSYQGEVTEAFF. CDR3 DNA: TGTGCCAGCAGTTACCAGGGCGAGGTTACTGAAGCTTTCTTT.

This clone has only one observation. The rearrangement joins TRBV10-3 to TRBJ2-5; the D gene is possibly TRBD2 (7 bases). Germline CDR1 ENHRY, CDR2 SYGVKD. CDR3 length equals 15 residues. Trimming took off 4 bases at V and 1 base at J, with 13 bases between the two ends. This chain's CDR3 is CAISVRGGSQETQYF. CDR3 DNA: TGTGCCATCAGTGTCCGCGGGGGCAGCCAAGAGACCCAGTACTTC.

The rearrangement uses TRBV5-1 and TRBJ2-1, with 7 positions matching TRBD1. Trimming at V came to 2 bases and at J to 7 bases, leaving 6 bases not matched to a gene. The CDR3 consists of 14 residues. Germline loops: CDR1 SGHRS, CDR2 YFSETQ. In nucleotides, the CDR3 is TGCGCCAGCAGCTTAAGAGGGGGCTGGAATGAGCAGTTCTTC. Encoded protein: CASSLRGGWNEQFF.

This sequence joins TRBV27 and TRBJ1-4; 10 bases are shared with TRBD1. The CDR3 consists of 14 residues. V was clipped by 3 bases and J by 10 bases; unmatched bases: 5. Germline V lookup: CDR1 MNHEY, CDR2 SMNVEV (reference sequence). CDR3 bases: TGTGCCAGCAGTTTGGGGACAGGGGTGTCAAAACTGTTTTTT. It translates to CASSLGTGVSKLFF.

The chain links TRBV10-2 to TRBJ2-3; D possibly corresponds to TRBD2 (5 bases). Trimming removed 9 bases from V and 4 bases from J, with 11 bases in between. Per the germline V gene, CDR1 is WSHSY and CDR2 is SAAADI. The CDR3 has 12 amino acids. CDR3 sequence (DNA): TGCGCCAGTGGCCTAGCTTCAGATACGCAGTATTTT. It translates to CASGLASDTQYF.